This T cell receptor beta chain was recorded in a study of T cell responses to AZD1222 COVID-19 vaccine. At the level of the study: Pooling of second doses given at about 4 or about 12 weeks was done.

Looked up from germline, CDR1 is SGHAT and CDR2 is FQNNGV. The CDR3 is 13 residues long. The germline V and J ends were trimmed by 1 base and 7 bases, with 7 bases remaining between them. Study-level points and caveats: Donors were chiefly white British, with a greater number of females, and clonal diversity was perhaps underestimated. Unmutated regions of variants are reportedly targeted by nearly half of spike-specific TCRs.

Here immunoSEQ multiplex PCR was the method, and the copy in TCRdb shows in-frame clones only, minus some. The data show 99,000 or so clones, with over 85% seen just once and less than 5% held by the top ten. As to this clone: Its antigen is undetermined.

This specimen was peripheral blood, taken on day 0 of AZD1222 vaccination. The sequence derives from an adult in good health. V is TRBV11-2 and J is TRBJ2-2; D is possibly TRBD1 (6 bases). The CDR3 coding sequence is TGTGCCAGCAGCTTAGGGGGGCGCGGGGAGCTGTTTTTT. Residues: CASSLGGRGELFF.